This entry describes one T cell receptor beta chain. Generated by immunoSEQ multiplex PCR, the TCRdb table keeps only in-frame clones and is missing some. The sample yields under 250,000 clones, 75% to 90% seen once. This specimen comes from a study of blood T cell repertoires in COVID-19. Germline CDR1 reads SGHTA; CDR2 reads FQGTGA. V lost 5 bases to trimming and J lost 4 bases; unmatched junction nucleotides: 8. CDR3 size: 15 residues. The clonotype originates from a man in his sixties who had recovered from COVID-19. The chain couples TRBV7-3 to TRBJ2-1, with 7 bases fitting TRBD1. The material sequenced was peripheral blood. The CDR3 nucleotides read TGTGCCAGCAGCGTGACAGGGACGCCTTACAATGAGCAGTTCTTC. Translation: CASSVTGTPYNEQFF. Combining the CDR3 with reference TRBV7-3 and TRBJ2-1 gives the whole variable domain GAGVSQTPSNKVTEKGKYVELRCDPISGHTALYWYRQSLGQGPEFLIYFQGTGAADDSGLPNDRFFAVRPEGSVSTLKIQRTERGDSAVYLCASSVTGTPYNEQFFGPGTRLTVL.